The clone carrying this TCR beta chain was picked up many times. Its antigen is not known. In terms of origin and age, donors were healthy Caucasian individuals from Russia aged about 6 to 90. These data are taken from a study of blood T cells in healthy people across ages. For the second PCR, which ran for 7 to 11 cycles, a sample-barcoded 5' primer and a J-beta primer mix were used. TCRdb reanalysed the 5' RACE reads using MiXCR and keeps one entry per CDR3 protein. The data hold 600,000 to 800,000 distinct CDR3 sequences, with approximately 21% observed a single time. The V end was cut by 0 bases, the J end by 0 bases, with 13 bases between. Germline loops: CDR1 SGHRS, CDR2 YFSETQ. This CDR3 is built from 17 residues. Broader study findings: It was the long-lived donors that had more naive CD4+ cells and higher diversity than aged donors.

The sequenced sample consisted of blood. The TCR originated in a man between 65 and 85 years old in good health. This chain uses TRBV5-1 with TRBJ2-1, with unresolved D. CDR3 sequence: CASSLATREHSYNEQFF. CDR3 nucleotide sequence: TGCGCCAGCAGCTTGGCTACGAGAGAGCACTCCTACAATGAGCAGTTCTTC.